This TCR beta chain was documented in a study of cytomegalovirus exposure and HLA in healthy donors. Broader study findings: The number of N-insertions in an Asian-associated ancestry cluster was reportedly below the roughly 670-donor mean in a later analysis. A later analysis, which compared TCR beta chains of equal frequency, found the HLA-associated ones more clonally expanded. The study designated roughly 160 TCR beta chains cytomegalovirus-associated.

Vbeta (60) and Jbeta (13) primers were used in the PCR. Original handling: Later reanalysis found around 74 million unique TCR beta chains, 9 million to 12 million of them shared. The table came from immunoSEQ multiplex PCR; TCRdb's copy has only in-frame clones and leaves some out. Clone size and V and J calls were adopted from that table, with D and trimming inferred from the DNA. The data hold about 120,000 clones, with 70% to 80% observed a single time. Notes on this clone: Its specificity is unknown.

V was pared by 3 bases and J by 7 bases, with 8 bases of the junction left unmatched. This CDR3 is built from 15 residues. Per the germline V gene, CDR1 is SGHDT and CDR2 is YYEEEE. The sequencing input was PBMCs. The receptor's source is a woman between 40 and 50 years old in good health and CMV-seropositive. The chain combines TRBV5-6 with TRBJ1-4; 8 nucleotides match TRBD1. The CDR3 loop reads CASSSRQGLTEKLFF. CDR3 bases: TGTGCCAGCAGCTCCCGACAGGGGCTGACTGAAAAACTGTTTTTT.